This record looks at one T cell receptor beta chain sequence and its context. Its antigen remains unknown. This sample is part of a study of Ad26.COV2.S vaccination and SARS-CoV-2 variants. The study, taken as a whole, reports: Responses of T cells in total may have been underestimated by the TCR breadth and depth analyses.

Profiling relied on immunoSEQ multiplex PCR, and the TCRdb table lists in-frame clones only, not all of them. The sample records around 100,000 clones, about three quarters being singletons. With V trimmed by 2 bases and J by 2 bases, 14 bases remained unmatched. CDR1 SGHAT and CDR2 FQNNGV come from the germline V gene. This CDR3 is 18 amino acids long. The material was peripheral blood, obtained after recovery from COVID-19. The TCR comes from a human donor who had recovered from COVID-19. The V gene is TRBV11-2, the J gene TRBJ2-5; 7 bases map to TRBD1. The CDR3, as DNA: TGTGCCAGCAGCTTAACCCCGGGGACAGAATATCCTCAAGAGACCCAGTACTTC. This codes for CASSLTPGTEYPQETQYF. Based on the CDR3 plus reference TRBV11-2 and TRBJ2-5, the full variable domain is EAGVAQSPRYKIIEKRQSVAFWCNPISGHATLYWYQQILGQGPKLLIQFQNNGVVDDSQLPKDRFSAERLKGVDSTLKIQPAKLEDSAVYLCASSLTPGTEYPQETQYFGPGTRLLVL.